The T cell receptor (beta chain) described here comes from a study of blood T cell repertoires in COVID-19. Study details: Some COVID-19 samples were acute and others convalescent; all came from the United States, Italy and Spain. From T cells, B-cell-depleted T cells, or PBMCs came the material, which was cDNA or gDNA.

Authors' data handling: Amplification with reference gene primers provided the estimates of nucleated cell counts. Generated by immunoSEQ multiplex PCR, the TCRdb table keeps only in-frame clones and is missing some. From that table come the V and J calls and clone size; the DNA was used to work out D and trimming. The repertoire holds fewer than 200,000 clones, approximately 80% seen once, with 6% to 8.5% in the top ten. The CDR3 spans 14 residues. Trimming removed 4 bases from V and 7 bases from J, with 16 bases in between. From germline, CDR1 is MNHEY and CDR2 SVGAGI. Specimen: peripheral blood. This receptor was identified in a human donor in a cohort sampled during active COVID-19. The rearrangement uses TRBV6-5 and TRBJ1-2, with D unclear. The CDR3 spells CASSFDSGSTGYTF. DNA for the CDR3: TGTGCCAGCAGTTTCGATTCGGGGTCAACTGGCTACACCTTC.